The 23 T cell receptor beta chains given below trace back to one sample, sequenced in a study of blood T cell repertoires in COVID-19 (TCRdb year 2020). The library was built by means of the immunoSEQ multiplex PCR assay. Entries here come from immuneACCESS through TCRdb and include only in-frame sequences with V and J called. Some clones fail to appear in such tables; in the studies checked, an unresolved V gene covers under half of the shortfall, and the cause of the remainder is unknown. In all, the sample holds some 60,000 clones, and 75% to 95% of those were seen once. 6.2% of the sample lies in the top ten. Sequenced sample: peripheral blood. These receptors all come from a man aged 35 to 55 with acute or convalescent COVID-19.

CDR3 DNA: TGTGCCAGCAGCTTAGACCGCGGGAGCCAAAAATACAATGAGCAGTTCTTC. Translation gives CASSLDRGSQKYNEQFF. The genes are TRBV7-2 and TRBJ2-1; 7 positions match TRBD2. The V and J ends lost 1 base and 4 bases, in that order; junction bases with no gene match: 10. Germline-derived CDR1 and CDR2 are SGHTA and FQGNSA. This CDR3 spans 17 amino acids.

CDR3 DNA: TGTGCCAGCAGCTTAGGGGGCAGCCCCACAGATACGCAGTATTTT. Its translation is CASSLGGSPTDTQYF. This rearrangement joins TRBV11-2 to TRBJ2-3; a possible D gene is TRBD1 (5 bases). The germline V and J ends were trimmed by 1 base and 2 bases, with 10 bases remaining between them. In germline, CDR1 is SGHAT, CDR2 FQNNGV. The CDR3 has 15 amino acids.

On this clone itself: This same CDR3 is encoded by further DNA sequences in the sample. V is TRBV12-3 or TRBV12-4 and J is TRBJ2-1, with D uncertain. The V gene lost 1 base and the J gene lost 10 bases, with 8 bases spanning the gap. The length of the CDR3 is 12 residues. The CDR3, as DNA: TGTGCCAGCAGTTTAGGGGTGGGCGAGCAGTTCTTC. Translated, it gives CASSLGVGEQFF.

The gene calls are TRBV11-2 and TRBJ2-3, with 15 nucleotides matching TRBD2. Germline V gene data show CDR1 as SGHAT and CDR2 as FQNNGV. The CDR3 has 18 residues. Germline trimming cut 4 bases from V and 6 bases from J; bases unmatched to any gene: 11. CDR3 in DNA: TGTGCCAGCAGCTCCGCCCGCATTGGACTAGCGGGAGGGGATACGCAGTATTTT. This codes for CASSSARIGLAGGDTQYF.

This clone was seen a few times. The genes are TRBV7-9 and TRBJ2-7; D is perhaps TRBD2 (5 bases). Germline V gives CDR1 SEHNR, CDR2 FQNEAQ (reference sequence). The CDR3 has 14 residues. Trimming left V 5 bases short and J 3 bases short, with 14 bases between. The CDR3 sequence is CASSPPGRDYEQYF. In DNA form, the CDR3 reads TGTGCCAGCAGCCCCCCCGGACGGGACTACGAGCAGTACTTC.

V and J are TRBV19 and TRBJ1-4; the match to TRBD1 covers 9 bases. This CDR3 contains 14 residues. Unmatched junction bases numbered 5, after V lost 8 bases and J lost 4 bases. CDR1 LNHDA and CDR2 SQIVND come from the germline V gene (reference sequence). DNA of the CDR3: TGTGCCAGTCGCTGGACAGGGGATAATGAAAAACTGTTTTTT. Translating it yields CASRWTGDNEKLFF.

This sequence joins TRBV7-6 and TRBJ2-2, with 9 bases aligning to TRBD2. Germline-derived CDR1 and CDR2 are SGHVS and FNYEAQ. With 0 bases clipped from V and 4 bases from J, the junction kept 6 bases outside the gene matches. This CDR3 spans 17 amino acids. CDR3 coding DNA: TGTGCCAGCAGCTTAGCGGGGACTAGCTCTCTCACCGGGGAGCTGTTTTTT. This encodes CASSLAGTSSLTGELFF.

This chain uses TRBV4-3 with TRBJ1-3; 8 bases align to TRBD1. The CDR3 runs 15 residues. Germline V gives CDR1 LGHNA, CDR2 YSLEER. The trim removed 4 bases at V and 4 bases at J, leaving 6 bases unmatched. The CDR3 loop is CASSPSGTGGNTIYF. In DNA form, the CDR3 reads TGCGCCAGCAGCCCGTCGGGGACAGGAGGAAACACCATATATTTT.

This chain uses TRBV7-3 with TRBJ2-1; 8 bases align to TRBD2. V gave up 3 bases and J gave up 9 bases; unmatched junction bases: 7. The CDR3 is 14 amino acids. Germline V CDR1 and CDR2: SGHTA, FQGTGA. For the CDR3, the DNA is TGTGCCAGCAGCTTCCGGGAGGGCCGAGGTGAGCAGTTCTTC. Translated: CASSFREGRGEQFF.

This clone has a handful of counts. The CDR3 here is CASSQGVTEAFF. For the CDR3, the DNA is TGTGCCAGCAGCCAGGGGGTCACTGAAGCTTTCTTT. This chain uses TRBV2 with TRBJ1-1; 7 bases are shared with TRBD1. The J segment lost 4 bases and the V segment lost 6 bases, leaving 2 bases of the junction unmatched. Germline loops: CDR1 SNHLY, CDR2 FYNNEI. The CDR3 spans 12 residues.

The chain joins TRBV19 to TRBJ2-1, with 7 bases matching TRBD2. From germline, CDR1 is LNHDA and CDR2 SQIVND (reference sequence). Trimming took 0 bases from V and 15 from J; bases not matched to a gene: 8. There are 13 residues in the CDR3. CDR3 nucleotide sequence: TGTGCCAGTAGTATAGAACCGGAGACTAGCCTGTTCTTC. The encoded protein is CASSIEPETSLFF.

This chain links TRBV11-3 with TRBJ2-2, with D uncertain. In germline, CDR1 is SGHNT, CDR2 YENEEA. The CDR3 covers 13 residues. Trimming took off 6 bases at V and 1 base at J, with 6 bases between the two ends. The CDR3 loop reads CASSFGNTGELFF. In nucleotides, the CDR3 is TGTGCCAGCAGTTTCGGGAACACCGGGGAGCTGTTTTTT. The variable domain in full, with the rest retrieved from reference TRBV11-3 and TRBJ2-2, is EAGVVQSPRYKIIEKKQPVAFWCNPISGHNTLYWYLQNLGQGPELLIRYENEEAVDDSQLPKDRFSAERLKGVDSTLKIQPAELGDSAVYLCASSFGNTGELFFGEGSRLTVL.

This chain links TRBV5-1 with TRBJ1-3; no reliable D call. Germline V CDR1 and CDR2: SGHRS, YFSETQ. Trimming removed 0 bases from V and 4 bases from J, with 14 bases in between. The CDR3 loop spans 16 amino acids. The CDR3 DNA follows: TGCGCCAGCAGCTTGGTTGCAGCGCTGAGCGGAAACACCATATATTTT. Protein sequence: CASSLVAALSGNTIYF.

V is TRBV28 and J is TRBJ1-5; a possible D gene is TRBD1 (6 bases). Looked up from germline, CDR1 is MDHEN and CDR2 is SYDVKM. V lost 4 bases, J lost 8 bases, and 21 bases lay in between. The CDR3 length is 16 residues. CDR3 loop: CASSSPRGFESKPQHF. The CDR3 DNA is TGTGCCAGCAGTTCCCCCAGGGGCTTTGAGAGTAAGCCCCAGCATTTT.

The chain employs TRBV27 and TRBJ2-1, with 9 bases matching TRBD1. The CDR3 runs 16 residues. Unmatched junction bases numbered 8, after V lost 5 bases and J lost 3 bases. Looked up from germline, CDR1 is MNHEY and CDR2 is SMNVEV (reference sequence). The CDR3 coding sequence is TGTGCCAGCAGTGTCTACCGGGACAGGGTCTACAATGAGCAGTTCTTC. Protein: CASSVYRDRVYNEQFF.

The chain combines TRBV7-8 with TRBJ2-7, with 10 bases fitting TRBD1. Germline V gene sequence: CDR1 SGHVS, CDR2 FQNEAQ. J lost 4 bases, V lost 5 bases, and 5 bases had no gene match. There are 14 residues in the CDR3. The CDR3 DNA sequence: TGTGCCAGCAGCCCCGGGACAGGGGTGTACGAGCAGTACTTC. Protein product: CASSPGTGVYEQYF.

The table lists this clone with a few counts. The chain is built from TRBV7-3 and TRBJ2-1; possible D gene TRBD2, 6 bases. The CDR3 runs to 15 residues. V gave up 3 bases and J gave up 0 bases, with 9 bases separating them. CDR1 is SGHTA and CDR2 is FQGTGA in the germline V gene. CDR3 sequence reads: CASSLTGSSYNEQFF. In DNA, the CDR3 is TGTGCCAGCAGCTTGACCGGGAGCTCCTACAATGAGCAGTTCTTC.

This clone showed up just once. The V call is TRBV24-1, the J call TRBJ1-2; 7 bases align to TRBD1. Per the germline V gene, CDR1 is KGHDR and CDR2 is SFDVKD. Losses at the gene ends were 9 bases for V and 3 bases for J; bases not matched to a gene: 0. The CDR3 consists of 11 residues. CDR3 loop: CATGTDYGYTF. CDR3 bases: TGTGCCACCGGGACAGACTATGGCTACACCTTC.

The V and J genes are TRBV29-1 and TRBJ2-7; D remains ambiguous. Germline V gene data show CDR1 as SQVTM and CDR2 as ANQGSEA. Trimming took off 5 bases at V and 2 bases at J, with 7 bases between the two ends. The CDR3 covers 11 residues. As DNA, the CDR3 is TGCAGCGTTCGTCTAGCCTACGAGCAGTACTTC. It codes for CSVRLAYEQYF.

The table lists this clone with a count of one. The chain combines TRBV19 with TRBJ1-4; a weak D match, TRBD1 (6 bases). Germline loops: CDR1 LNHDA, CDR2 SQIVND (reference sequence). Trimming stripped 5 bases from V and 5 bases from J, with 15 bases between. The CDR3 consists of 15 residues. This chain's CDR3 is CASSPPGQQNEKLFF. CDR3 DNA sequence: TGTGCCAGTAGTCCACCGGGACAACAAAATGAAAAACTGTTTTTT.

The chain links TRBV6-5 to TRBJ2-7; 7 bases fit TRBD1. This CDR3 has 14 amino acids. Germline CDR1 MNHEY, CDR2 SVGAGI. Germline trimming cut 2 bases from V and 0 bases from J; bases unmatched to any gene: 1. The DNA of the CDR3 is TGTGCCAGCAGTTACACAGGGGACTCCTACGAGCAGTACTTC. Protein sequence: CASSYTGDSYEQYF.

This chain links TRBV5-1 with TRBJ1-2; 7 bases agree with TRBD1. This CDR3 spans 13 amino acids. CDR1 is SGHRS, CDR2 YFSETQ, per germline. V lost 2 bases to trimming and J lost 8 bases; unmatched junction nucleotides: 6. The DNA of the CDR3 is TGCGCCAGCAGCTTTGACAGGGCTGAAGGCTACACCTTC. Translation gives CASSFDRAEGYTF. Full variable domain (rest looked up from reference TRBV5-1 and TRBJ1-2): KAGVTQTPRYLIKTRGQQVTLSCSPISGHRSVSWYQQTPGQGLQFLFEYFSETQRNKGNFPGRFSGRQFSNSRSEMNVSTLELGDSALYLCASSFDRAEGYTFGSGTRLTVV.

The sample holds one count of this clone. The gene calls are TRBV18 and TRBJ1-2; D may be TRBD1 (5 bases). Trimming left V 3 bases short and J 4 bases short, with 15 bases between. Germline CDR1 reads KGHSH; CDR2 reads LQKENI. The CDR3 spans 15 residues. The chain's CDR3 is CASSPGSRVGYGYTF. The DNA of the CDR3 is TGTGCCAGCTCACCCGGGAGCAGGGTGGGCTATGGCTACACCTTC.